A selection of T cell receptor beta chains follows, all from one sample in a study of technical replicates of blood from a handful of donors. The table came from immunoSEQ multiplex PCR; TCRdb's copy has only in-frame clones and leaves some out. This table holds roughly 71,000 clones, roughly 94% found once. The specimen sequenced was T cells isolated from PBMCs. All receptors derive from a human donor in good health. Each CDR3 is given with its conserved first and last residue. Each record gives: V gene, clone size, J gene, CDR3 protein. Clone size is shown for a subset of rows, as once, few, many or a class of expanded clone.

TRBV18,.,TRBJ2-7,CASSPEGVLDEQYF
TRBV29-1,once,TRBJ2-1,CSVDRLVDEQFF
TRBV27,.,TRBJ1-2,CASSLRQAYGYTF
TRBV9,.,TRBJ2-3,CASSVGLQGGTQYF
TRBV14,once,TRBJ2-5,CASSQGLLETQYF
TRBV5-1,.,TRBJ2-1,CASSFRRGHNEQFF
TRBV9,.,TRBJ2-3,CASSVELVYSSNTQYF
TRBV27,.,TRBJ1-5,CASRATGAPNQPQHF
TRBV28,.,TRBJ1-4,CASSAPDRGTNEKLFF
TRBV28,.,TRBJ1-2,CASSLVGTANGYTF
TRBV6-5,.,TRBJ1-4,CASSFRPGTLGKLFF
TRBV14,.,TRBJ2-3,CASSTRREASTDTQYF
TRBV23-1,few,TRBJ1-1,CASSQFSGNTEAFF
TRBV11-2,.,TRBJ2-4,CASSYRPGTLDIQYF
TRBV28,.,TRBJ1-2,CASRLQGAGGYTF
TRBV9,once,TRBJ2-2,CASSVASASNTGELFF
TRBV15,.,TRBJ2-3,CATSRDLIQGADTQYF
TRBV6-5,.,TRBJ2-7,CASSYVGGYEQYF
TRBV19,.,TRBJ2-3,CASSKWDRYTDTQYF
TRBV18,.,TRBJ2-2,CASSPSSGELFF
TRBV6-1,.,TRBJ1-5,CASSEGLSQPQHF
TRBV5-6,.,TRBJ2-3,CASSHGTSVRDTQYF
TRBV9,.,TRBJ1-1,CASSAGTGAEAFF
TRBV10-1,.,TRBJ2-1,CASSLGGGYNEQFF
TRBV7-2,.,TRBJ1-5,CASSLGAMGNQPQHF
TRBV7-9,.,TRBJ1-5,CASSRTGDQPQHF
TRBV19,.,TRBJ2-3,CASRGTSGSTDTQYF
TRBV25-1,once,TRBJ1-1,CASSEFKTVSNTEAFF
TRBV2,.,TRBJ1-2,CASSQDRSTGGYTF
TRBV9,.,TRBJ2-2,CASSPVGSGRWTGELFF
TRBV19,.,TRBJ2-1,CASSMAAGNEQFF
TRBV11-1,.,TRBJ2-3,CASSFLRGNTQYF
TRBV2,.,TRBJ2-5,CASIQLAEMYQETQYF
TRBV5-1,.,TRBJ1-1,CASSSRGDTEAFF
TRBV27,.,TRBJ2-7,CASSREGLAGNEQYF
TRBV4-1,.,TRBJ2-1,CASSIRLGAGGYNEQFF
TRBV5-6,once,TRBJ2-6,CASRRPGGQPSGANVLTF
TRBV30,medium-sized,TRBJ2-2,CARPGGEGDGGELFF
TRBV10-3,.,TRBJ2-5,CAISGATSGQETQYF
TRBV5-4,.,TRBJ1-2,CASRTTGGTYGYTF